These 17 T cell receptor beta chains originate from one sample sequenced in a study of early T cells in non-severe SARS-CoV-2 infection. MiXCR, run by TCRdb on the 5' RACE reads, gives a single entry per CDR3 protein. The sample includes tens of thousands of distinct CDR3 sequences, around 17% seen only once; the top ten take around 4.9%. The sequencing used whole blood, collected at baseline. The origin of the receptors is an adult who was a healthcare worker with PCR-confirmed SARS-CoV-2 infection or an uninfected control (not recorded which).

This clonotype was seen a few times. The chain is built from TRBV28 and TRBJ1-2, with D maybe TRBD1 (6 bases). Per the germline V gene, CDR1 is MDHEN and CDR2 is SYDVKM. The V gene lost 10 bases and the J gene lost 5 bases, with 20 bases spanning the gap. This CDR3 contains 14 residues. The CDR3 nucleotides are TGTGCCACAGAGGACAGCCCACTGGATTATGGCTACACCTTC. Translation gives CATEDSPLDYGYTF.

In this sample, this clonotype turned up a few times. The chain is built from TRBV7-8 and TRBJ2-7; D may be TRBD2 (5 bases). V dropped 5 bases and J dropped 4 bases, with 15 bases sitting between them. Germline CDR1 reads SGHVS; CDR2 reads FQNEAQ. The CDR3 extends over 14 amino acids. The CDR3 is CASSLAGPEYEQYF. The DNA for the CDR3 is TGTGCCAGCAGCCTCGCGGGCCCGGAATACGAGCAGTACTTC.

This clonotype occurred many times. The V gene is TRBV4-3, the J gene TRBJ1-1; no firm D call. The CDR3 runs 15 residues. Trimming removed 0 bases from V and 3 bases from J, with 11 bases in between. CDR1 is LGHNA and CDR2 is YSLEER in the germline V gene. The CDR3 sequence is CASSQDQKGYTEAFF. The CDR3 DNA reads TGCGCCAGCAGCCAAGATCAAAAGGGATACACTGAAGCTTTCTTT.

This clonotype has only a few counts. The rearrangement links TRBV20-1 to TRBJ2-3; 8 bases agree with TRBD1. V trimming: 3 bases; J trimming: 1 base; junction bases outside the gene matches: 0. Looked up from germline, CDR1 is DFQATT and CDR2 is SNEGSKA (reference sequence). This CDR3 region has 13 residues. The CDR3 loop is CSARTGGTDTQYF. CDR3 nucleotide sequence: TGCAGTGCTAGGACAGGGGGCACAGATACGCAGTATTTT.

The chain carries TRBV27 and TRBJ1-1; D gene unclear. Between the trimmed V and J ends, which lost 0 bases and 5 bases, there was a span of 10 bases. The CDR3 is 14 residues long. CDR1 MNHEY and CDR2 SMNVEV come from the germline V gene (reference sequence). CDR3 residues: CASSLSGSGTEAFF. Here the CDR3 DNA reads TGTGCCAGCAGTTTATCTGGTTCGGGGACTGAAGCTTTCTTT.

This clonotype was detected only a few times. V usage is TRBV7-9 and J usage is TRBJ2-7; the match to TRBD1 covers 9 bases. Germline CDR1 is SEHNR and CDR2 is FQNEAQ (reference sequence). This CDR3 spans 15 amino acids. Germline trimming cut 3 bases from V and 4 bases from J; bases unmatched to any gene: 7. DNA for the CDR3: TGTGCCAGCAGCTTTGATCCGGGACAGGGATACGAGCAGTACTTC. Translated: CASSFDPGQGYEQYF.

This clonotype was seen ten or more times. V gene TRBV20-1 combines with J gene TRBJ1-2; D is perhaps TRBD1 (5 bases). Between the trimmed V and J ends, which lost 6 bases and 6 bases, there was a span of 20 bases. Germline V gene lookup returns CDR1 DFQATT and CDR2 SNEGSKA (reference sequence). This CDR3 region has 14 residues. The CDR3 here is CSAPKGQALDGYTF. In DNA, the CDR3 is TGCAGTGCCCCGAAGGGGCAGGCGCTTGATGGCTACACCTTC.

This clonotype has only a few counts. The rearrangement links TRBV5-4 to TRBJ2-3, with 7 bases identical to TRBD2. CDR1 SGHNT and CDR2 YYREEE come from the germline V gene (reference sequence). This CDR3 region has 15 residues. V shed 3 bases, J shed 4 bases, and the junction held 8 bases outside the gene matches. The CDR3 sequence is CASSSWREGPDTQYF. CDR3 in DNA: TGTGCCAGCAGCTCCTGGAGGGAGGGCCCAGATACGCAGTATTTT. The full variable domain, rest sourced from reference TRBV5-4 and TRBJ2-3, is ETGVTQSPTHLIKTRGQQVTLRCSSQSGHNTVSWYQQALGQGPQFIFQYYREEENGRGNFPPRFSGLQFPNYSSELNVNALELDDSALYLCASSSWREGPDTQYFGPGTRLTVL.

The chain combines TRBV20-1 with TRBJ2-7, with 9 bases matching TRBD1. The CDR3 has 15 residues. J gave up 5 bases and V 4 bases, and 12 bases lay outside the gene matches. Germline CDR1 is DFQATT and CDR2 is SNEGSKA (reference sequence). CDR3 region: CSANSGQGRFNEQYF. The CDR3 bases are TGCAGTGCTAACTCAGGACAGGGGCGGTTCAACGAGCAGTACTTC.

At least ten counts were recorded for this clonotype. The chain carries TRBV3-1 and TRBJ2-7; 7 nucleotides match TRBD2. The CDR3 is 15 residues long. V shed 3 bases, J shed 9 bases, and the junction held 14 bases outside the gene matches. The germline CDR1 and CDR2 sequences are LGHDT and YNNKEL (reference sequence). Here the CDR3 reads CASSHRPGLPTRQYF. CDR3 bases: TGTGCCAGCAGCCACAGACCGGGACTACCTACGAGGCAGTACTTC.

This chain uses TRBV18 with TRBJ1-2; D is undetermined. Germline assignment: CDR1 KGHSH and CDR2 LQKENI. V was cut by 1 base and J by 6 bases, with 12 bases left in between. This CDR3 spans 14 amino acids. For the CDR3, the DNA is TGTGCCAGCTCACCACTCTCAGACGGGAATGGCTACACCTTC. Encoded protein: CASSPLSDGNGYTF.

In DNA, the CDR3 is TGTGCCAGCAGCCTGACCGGTAGGGATCAGGATACGCAGTATTTT. The encoded protein is CASSLTGRDQDTQYF. This chain uses TRBV5-4 with TRBJ2-3, with D unclear. Trimming left V 4 bases short and J 6 bases short, with 18 bases between. Germline V gene lookup returns CDR1 SGHNT and CDR2 YYREEE (reference sequence). This CDR3 spans 15 amino acids. Using reference TRBV5-4 and TRBJ2-3 for the parts outside the CDR3, the full variable domain is ETGVTQSPTHLIKTRGQQVTLRCSSQSGHNTVSWYQQALGQGPQFIFQYYREEENGRGNFPPRFSGLQFPNYSSELNVNALELDDSALYLCASSLTGRDQDTQYFGPGTRLTVL.

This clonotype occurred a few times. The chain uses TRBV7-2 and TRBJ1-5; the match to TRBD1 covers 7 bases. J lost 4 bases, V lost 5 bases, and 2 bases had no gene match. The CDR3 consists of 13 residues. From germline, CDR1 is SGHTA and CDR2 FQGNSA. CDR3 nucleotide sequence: TGTGCCAGCAGCAAGGACAGGAATCAGCCCCAGCATTTT. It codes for CASSKDRNQPQHF.

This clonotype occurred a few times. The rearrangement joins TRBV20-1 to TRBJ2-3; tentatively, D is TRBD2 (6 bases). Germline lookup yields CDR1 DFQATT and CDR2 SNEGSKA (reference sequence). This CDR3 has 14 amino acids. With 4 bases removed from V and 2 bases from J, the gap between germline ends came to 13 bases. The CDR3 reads CSATLARPTDTQYF. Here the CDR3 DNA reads TGCAGTGCTACTCTAGCGCGACCCACAGATACGCAGTATTTT.

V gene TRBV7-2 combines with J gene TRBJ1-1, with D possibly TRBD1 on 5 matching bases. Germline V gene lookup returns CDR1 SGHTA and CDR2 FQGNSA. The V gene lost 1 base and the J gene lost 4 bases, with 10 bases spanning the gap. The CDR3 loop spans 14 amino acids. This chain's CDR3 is CASSLVQGGTEAFF. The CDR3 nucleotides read TGTGCCAGCAGCTTAGTCCAGGGCGGCACTGAAGCTTTCTTT.

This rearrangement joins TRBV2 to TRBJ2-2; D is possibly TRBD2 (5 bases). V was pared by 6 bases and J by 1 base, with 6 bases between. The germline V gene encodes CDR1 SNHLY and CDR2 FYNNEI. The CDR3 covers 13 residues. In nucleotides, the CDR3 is TGTGCCAGCAGGAGGGAGAACACCGGGGAGCTGTTTTTT. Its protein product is CASRRENTGELFF.

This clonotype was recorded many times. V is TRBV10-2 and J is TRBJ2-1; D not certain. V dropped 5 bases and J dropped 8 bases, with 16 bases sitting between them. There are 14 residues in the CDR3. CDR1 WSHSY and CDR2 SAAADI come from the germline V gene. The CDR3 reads CASSLSPTSDEQFF. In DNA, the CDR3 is TGCGCCAGCAGTTTAAGCCCAACAAGCGATGAGCAGTTCTTC.